The 32 T cell receptor beta chains in this list originate from one sample, sequenced in a study of cytomegalovirus exposure and HLA in healthy donors. Primers: 60 Vbeta forward and 13 Jbeta reverse. Sequencing used immunoSEQ multiplex PCR; TCRdb keeps in-frame clones, though not all of them. Of 100,000 to 150,000 clones listed, 77% are singletons. Sequenced input: PBMCs. These TCRs come from a male donor in good health and CMV-seropositive.

The J gene is TRBJ2-1, the V gene TRBV4-2, with 10 bases lining up with TRBD2. With 3 bases clipped from V and 8 bases from J, the junction kept 13 bases outside the gene matches. Germline assignment: CDR1 LGHNA and CDR2 YNFKEQ. The CDR3 runs 17 residues. As DNA, the CDR3 is TGTGCCAGCAGCCACACGGGGGCTAGCGGGAGTTCAGATGAGCAGTTCTTC. This translates into CASSHTGASGSSDEQFF.

The gene calls are TRBV28 and TRBJ1-2; a weak D match, TRBD1 (6 bases). CDR1 and CDR2 (germline): MDHEN, SYDVKM. This CDR3 comprises 13 residues. V shed 10 bases and J shed 9 bases, with 21 bases lying between them. CDR3 sequence reads: CANWQNQRGSYTF. The CDR3 DNA reads as TGTGCCAACTGGCAGAACCAAAGGGGGAGCTACACCTTC.

The chain couples TRBV7-2 to TRBJ1-2, with 8 bases lining up with TRBD1. The CDR3 covers 15 residues. CDR1 is SGHTA and CDR2 is FQGNSA in the germline V gene. With 1 base clipped from V and 8 bases from J, the junction kept 9 bases outside the gene matches. The CDR3 here is CASSLVGTGLMGYTF. In nucleotides, the CDR3 is TGTGCCAGCAGCTTAGTTGGGACAGGCCTTATGGGCTACACCTTC.

The chain joins TRBV5-5 to TRBJ2-7; perhaps TRBD2 as D (5 bases). Per the germline V gene, CDR1 is SGHKS and CDR2 is YYEKEE (reference sequence). The CDR3 runs 14 residues. The ends were cut back, 4 bases at V and 11 bases at J, with 22 bases in the middle. The CDR3 sequence is CASSPAARTDWEYF. The CDR3 DNA sequence: TGTGCCAGCAGCCCGGCGGCACGGACGGACTGGGAGTACTTC.

The V call is TRBV9, the J call TRBJ2-3; 7 bases are a match to TRBD2. From germline, CDR1 is SGDLS and CDR2 YYNGEE. The CDR3 covers 16 residues. V lost 3 bases and J lost 2; bases outside the gene matches: 9. The CDR3 protein is CASSAGGAGATDTQYF. Written as DNA, the CDR3 is TGTGCCAGCAGCGCCGGAGGGGCGGGAGCCACAGATACGCAGTATTTT.

This chain connects TRBV18 to TRBJ1-4; no definite D call. The CDR3 runs to 16 residues. V was trimmed by 0 bases and J by 10 bases, leaving 18 bases between them. The germline gives CDR1 KGHSH, CDR2 LQKENI. As DNA, the CDR3 is TGTGCCAGCTCACCACCGGAGGGTTTAGGGTCTGGAAAACTGTTTTTT. It is translated as CASSPPEGLGSGKLFF.

About this clone: At the DNA level, this CDR3 is encoded by other sequences in the same sample as well. CDR3 nucleotide sequence: TGTGCCAGCAGTTCTCAAGGAGGGGGCACAGATACGCAGTATTTT. Its translation: CASSSQGGGTDTQYF. V usage is TRBV7-9 and J usage is TRBJ2-3; D is perhaps TRBD2 (6 bases). CDR1 SEHNR and CDR2 FQNEAQ come from the germline V gene (reference sequence). This CDR3 spans 15 amino acids. V dropped 6 bases and J dropped 1 base, with 14 bases sitting between them.

The chain carries TRBV19 and TRBJ2-7; 12 bases map to TRBD2. CDR1 and CDR2 from the germline V gene are LNHDA and SQIVND (reference sequence). The trim removed 3 bases at V and 2 bases at J, leaving 8 bases unmatched. There are 17 residues in the CDR3. CDR3 loop: CASSIPFGLAGTYEQYF. CDR3 in DNA: TGTGCCAGTAGTATCCCCTTCGGACTAGCGGGAACCTACGAGCAGTACTTC.

The rearrangement links TRBV30 to TRBJ1-2; D is perhaps TRBD1 (5 bases). In germline, CDR1 is GTSNPN, CDR2 SVGIG (reference sequence). V was cut by 1 base and J by 8 bases, with 17 bases left in between. The CDR3 has 14 residues. The CDR3 loop is CAWSGMGGGRGYTF. The DNA for the CDR3 is TGTGCCTGGAGTGGGATGGGGGGAGGGCGAGGCTACACCTTC.

The J gene is TRBJ2-7, the V gene TRBV29-1, with a tentative D call TRBD1 (5 bases). This CDR3 comprises 14 residues. Trimming shortened V by 7 bases and J by 2 bases, and 18 bases separated the two germline ends. Germline CDR1 is SQVTM and CDR2 is ANQGSEA. CDR3 region: CSASGQQSPYEQYF. The CDR3 region has the DNA TGCAGCGCTTCAGGGCAGCAATCCCCCTACGAGCAGTACTTC.

This clone was detected once. The chain combines TRBV19 with TRBJ1-6; D call uncertain. The germline V gene has CDR1 LNHDA and CDR2 SQIVND (reference sequence). The ends were cut back, 3 bases at V and 6 bases at J, with 21 bases in the middle. This CDR3 has 18 residues. Here the CDR3 DNA reads TGTGCCAGTAGTATTAATCGGTCGGCCGCAGGTGGTAATTCACCCCTCCACTTT. Translated, it gives CASSINRSAAGGNSPLHF.

The chain is built from TRBV7-9 and TRBJ1-5, with 7 bases identical to TRBD1. Germline values: CDR1 SEHNR, CDR2 FQNEAQ (reference sequence). V was clipped by 5 bases and J by 3 bases; unmatched bases: 4. CDR3 length: 14 amino acids. The CDR3 region is CASSIGTVNQPQHF. CDR3 nucleotides: TGTGCCAGCAGCATAGGGACAGTCAATCAGCCCCAGCATTTT.

The gene calls are TRBV28 and TRBJ1-5, with TRBD1 matching over 7 bases. The CDR3 consists of 15 residues. V lost 10 bases, J lost 0 bases, and 9 bases stayed unmatched. Germline V gene data show CDR1 as MDHEN and CDR2 as SYDVKM. The CDR3 DNA reads as TGTGCCACCCCTGTAGGGACAGTTAGCAATCAGCCCCAGCATTTT. As protein: CATPVGTVSNQPQHF.

This chain connects TRBV9 to TRBJ2-5, with 7 bases fitting TRBD2. J gave up 2 bases and V 2 bases, and 6 bases lay outside the gene matches. The CDR3 is made up of 15 amino acids. Germline-derived CDR1 and CDR2 are SGDLS and YYNGEE. The CDR3 DNA is TGTGCCAGCAGCGTCCAGCGGGGAGGTCAAGAGACCCAGTACTTC. Protein product: CASSVQRGGQETQYF.

The gene calls are TRBV7-6 and TRBJ2-2; no clear D. CDR1 is SGHVS, CDR2 FNYEAQ, per germline. V was trimmed by 5 bases and J by 0 bases, leaving 16 bases between them. The length of the CDR3 is 17 residues. DNA of the CDR3: TGTGCCAGCAGCACCTGGCCACCGCCTGCGAACACCGGGGAGCTGTTTTTT. It is translated as CASSTWPPPANTGELFF.

The chain carries TRBV25-1 and TRBJ2-2; 7 bases fit TRBD2. V trimming: 6 bases; J trimming: 0 bases; junction bases outside the gene matches: 4. The CDR3 length is 15 residues. Per germline, CDR1 MGHDK and CDR2 SYGVNS. CDR3: CASSRAGPNTGELFF. The CDR3, as DNA: TGTGCCAGCAGCCGAGCGGGACCGAACACCGGGGAGCTGTTTTTT.

This clone was observed a few times. V usage is TRBV21-1 and J usage is TRBJ1-1; TRBD1, the D gene given by the table, was not confirmed from the DNA. TRBV21-1 is recorded as a pseudogene. This CDR3 is 14 amino acids long. CDR3 loop: CASSNNQGHTEAFF. Written as DNA, the CDR3 is TGTGCCAGCAGCAATAATCAGGGTCACACTGAAGCTTTCTTT.

The rearrangement joins TRBV5-6 to TRBJ1-2, with no clear D. This CDR3 contains 15 residues. The germline V gene has CDR1 SGHDT and CDR2 YYEEEE. V lost 0 bases, J lost 2 bases, and 11 bases lay in between. CDR3 DNA sequence: TGTGCCAGCAGCTTGGTGCACAGTAGGAACTATGGCTACACCTTC. Residues: CASSLVHSRNYGYTF. The whole variable domain, filled in from reference TRBV5-6 and TRBJ1-2, reads DAGVTQSPTHLIKTRGQQVTLRCSPKSGHDTVSWYQQALGQGPQFIFQYYEEEERQRGNFPDRFSGHQFPNYSSELNVNALLLGDSALYLCASSLVHSRNYGYTFGSGTRLTVV.

In its sample, this clone was seen once. This chain uses TRBV5-1 with TRBJ2-7, with D maybe TRBD1 (6 bases). Trimming left V 5 bases short and J 5 bases short, with 17 bases between. Germline CDR1 is SGHRS and CDR2 is YFSETQ. CDR3 length equals 14 residues. CDR3 sequence: CASRSEGHFDEQYF. As DNA, the CDR3 is TGCGCCAGCAGGTCTGAGGGACACTTCGACGAGCAGTACTTC.

This chain uses TRBV2 with TRBJ2-1; perhaps TRBD2 as D (6 bases). The V gene lost 9 bases and the J gene lost 11 bases, with 26 bases spanning the gap. Germline V gene data show CDR1 as SNHLY and CDR2 as FYNNEI. The length of the CDR3 is 15 residues. For the CDR3, the DNA is TGTGCCAGTCGGTCGACTCGGACGGGGGAGTACCAGCAGTTCTTC. Amino acid sequence: CASRSTRTGEYQQFF.

V is TRBV28 and J is TRBJ2-7, with a tentative D call TRBD1 (6 bases). Germline V CDR1 and CDR2: MDHEN, SYDVKM. Between the trimmed V and J ends, which lost 7 bases and 4 bases, there was a span of 14 bases. There are 13 residues in the CDR3. CDR3 sequence: CASIPQGRYEQYF. The CDR3 DNA follows: TGTGCCAGCATTCCACAGGGAAGGTACGAGCAGTACTTC.

The V and J genes are TRBV5-1 and TRBJ2-7; TRBD1 might be the D (6 bases). The CDR3 contains 13 residues. Germline-derived CDR1 and CDR2 are SGHRS and YFSETQ. Trimming took off 4 bases at V and 2 bases at J, with 10 bases between the two ends. The DNA for the CDR3 is TGCGCCAGCAGCGACAGGTGGACCTACGAGCAGTACTTC. This codes for CASSDRWTYEQYF. The full variable domain, rest sourced from reference TRBV5-1 and TRBJ2-7, is KAGVTQTPRYLIKTRGQQVTLSCSPISGHRSVSWYQQTPGQGLQFLFEYFSETQRNKGNFPGRFSGRQFSNSRSEMNVSTLELGDSALYLCASSDRWTYEQYFGPGTRLTVT.

The chain combines TRBV5-1 with TRBJ2-1, with 9 positions matching TRBD2. The germline CDR1 and CDR2 sequences are SGHRS and YFSETQ. With V trimmed by 3 bases and J by 4 bases, 8 bases remained unmatched. The CDR3 consists of 16 residues. CDR3 region: CASSWIAGAGYNEQFF. CDR3 coding DNA: TGCGCCAGCAGCTGGATAGCGGGAGCAGGGTACAATGAGCAGTTCTTC. The variable domain in full, completed from reference TRBV5-1 and TRBJ2-1, reads KAGVTQTPRYLIKTRGQQVTLSCSPISGHRSVSWYQQTPGQGLQFLFEYFSETQRNKGNFPGRFSGRQFSNSRSEMNVSTLELGDSALYLCASSWIAGAGYNEQFFGPGTRLTVL.

This chain joins TRBV13 and TRBJ2-7; D is unresolved. The CDR3 loop spans 11 amino acids. Germline assignment: CDR1 PRHDT and CDR2 FYEKMQ (reference sequence). Trimming removed 4 bases at V and 7 bases at J, with 8 bases between. The CDR3 here is CASSSRWEQYF. The CDR3 nucleotides read TGTGCCAGCAGCTCTAGATGGGAGCAGTACTTC. Supplemented by reference TRBV13 and TRBJ2-7, the full variable domain reads AAGVIQSPRHLIKEKRETATLKCYPIPRHDTVYWYQQGPGQDPQFLISFYEKMQSDKGSIPDRFSAQQFSDYHSELNMSSLELGDSALYFCASSSRWEQYFGPGTRLTVT.

This clone was observed a single time. The chain joins TRBV28 to TRBJ2-5, with 7 bases lining up with TRBD1. With 6 bases clipped from V and 0 bases from J, the junction kept 4 bases outside the gene matches. Looked up from germline, CDR1 is MDHEN and CDR2 is SYDVKM. The CDR3 contains 14 residues. The CDR3, as DNA: TGTGCCAGCAGCGTAGGGACAGACCAAGAGACCCAGTACTTC. This gives the protein CASSVGTDQETQYF.

The chain uses TRBV5-4 and TRBJ2-4, with no clear D. The CDR3 loop spans 14 amino acids. Germline CDR1 SGHNT, CDR2 YYREEE (reference sequence). V shed 0 bases and J shed 5 bases, with 9 bases lying between them. CDR3 region: CASSLAGLENIQYF. Written as DNA, the CDR3 is TGTGCCAGCAGCTTGGCTGGGCTCGAAAACATTCAGTACTTC.

This rearrangement joins TRBV2 to TRBJ2-2, with a tentative D call TRBD1 (6 bases). Germline CDR1 SNHLY, CDR2 FYNNEI. Trimming took off 7 bases at V and 4 bases at J, with 10 bases between the two ends. The length of the CDR3 is 13 residues. The CDR3 DNA reads TGTGCCAGCACCGAACAGGGCACCGGGGAGCTGTTTTTT. Its protein product is CASTEQGTGELFF.

The chain couples TRBV10-3 to TRBJ2-3, with D tentatively TRBD2 (6 bases). V lost 6 bases and J lost 1, with 14 bases in between. The CDR3 is 15 amino acids. Germline V gives CDR1 ENHRY, CDR2 SYGVKD. Here the CDR3 reads CAIRDGGSGTDTQYF. CDR3 nucleotides: TGTGCCATCAGAGACGGGGGATCCGGCACAGATACGCAGTATTTT.

This clone has just a few counts. The J gene is TRBJ1-1, the V gene TRBV7-2; TRBD1 might be the D (5 bases). Trimming stripped 5 bases from V and 0 bases from J, with 19 bases between. Germline V gene data show CDR1 as SGHTA and CDR2 as FQGNSA. The CDR3 has 17 residues. CDR3 amino acids: CASSQPKGIGLNTEAFF. The CDR3 DNA sequence: TGTGCCAGCAGCCAACCGAAGGGGATAGGATTGAACACTGAAGCTTTCTTT.

This chain connects TRBV7-2 to TRBJ1-4; D perhaps matches TRBD1 (6 bases). The V end lost 7 bases, the J end lost 3 bases, and 12 bases lay between the germline ends. The CDR3 has 14 amino acids. Germline CDR1 is SGHTA and CDR2 is FQGNSA. As DNA, the CDR3 is TGTGCCAGCACCATACAGGGCTCTAATGAAAAACTGTTTTTT. Amino acids: CASTIQGSNEKLFF.

V usage is TRBV19 and J usage is TRBJ2-2; D unclear. Trimming left V 3 bases short and J 8 bases short, with 10 bases between. The CDR3 is 13 residues long. Germline-derived CDR1 and CDR2 are LNHDA and SQIVND (reference sequence). CDR3 in amino acids: CASSIPSRGELFF. The CDR3 nucleotides are TGTGCCAGTAGTATTCCGAGTCGTGGGGAGCTGTTTTTT.

Points on this clone: The junction shows a germline mismatch at one end, possibly a read error. V is TRBV7-9 and J is TRBJ1-2; no clear D. The CDR3 loop spans 12 amino acids. Germline V lookup: CDR1 SEHNR, CDR2 FQNEAQ (reference sequence). CDR3 DNA sequence: TGTTCCAGCAGCCCCCAGCGGGCCGGCTACACCTTC. Its translation is CSSSPQRAGYTF.